This passage covers 29 T cell receptor beta chains from one sample sequenced in a study of blood T cell repertoires in COVID-19. TCRdb keeps only in-frame clones here, not all; method: immunoSEQ multiplex PCR. The sample carries tens of thousands of clones, 79% recorded once. Sequenced material: peripheral blood. The receptor set was obtained from a human donor in a cohort sampled during active COVID-19.

J is TRBJ2-6 and V is TRBV5-6; the D gene is possibly TRBD2 (6 bases). Trimming took off 5 bases at V and 4 bases at J, with 13 bases between the two ends. CDR3 length: 15 amino acids. The V gene's germline CDR1 is SGHDT and CDR2 YYEEEE. CDR3 sequence (DNA): TGTGCCAGCAGACTAGGAGGGTTCGGGGCCAACGTCCTGACTTTC. The encoded protein is CASRLGGFGANVLTF.

The chain couples TRBV7-6 to TRBJ1-3; D unclear. The CDR3 consists of 15 residues. Per the germline V gene, CDR1 is SGHVS and CDR2 is FNYEAQ. V lost 3 bases to trimming and J lost 0 bases, with 9 bases between them. This chain's CDR3 is CASSFSDNSGNTIYF. In DNA form, the CDR3 reads TGTGCCAGCAGCTTTTCCGACAACTCTGGAAACACCATATATTTT. The entire variable domain, with the rest obtained from reference TRBV7-6 and TRBJ1-3, is as follows: GAGVSQSPRYKVTKRGQDVALRCDPISGHVSLYWYRQALGQGPEFLTYFNYEAQQDKSGLPNDRFSAERPEGSISTLTIQRTEQRDSAMYRCASSFSDNSGNTIYFGEGSWLTVV.

The CDR3 loop is CASRPRLAGGNEQFF. CDR3 DNA: TGTGCCAGCAGGCCTAGACTAGCGGGGGGAAATGAGCAGTTCTTC. This chain joins TRBV27 and TRBJ2-1; 13 bases line up with TRBD2. The CDR3 has 15 residues. Trimming cost V 6 bases and J 7 bases; bases outside gene matches: 6. CDR1 and CDR2 (germline): MNHEY, SMNVEV (reference sequence).

This chain joins TRBV5-1 and TRBJ2-1; 9 bases agree with TRBD1. V trimming: 4 bases; J trimming: 7 bases; junction bases outside the gene matches: 9. This CDR3 is built from 15 residues. The germline V gene has CDR1 SGHRS and CDR2 YFSETQ. CDR3 DNA sequence: TGCGCCAGCAGCGTATCCGGGACAGGGAGTAATGAGCAGTTCTTC. Translated: CASSVSGTGSNEQFF.

The chain joins TRBV10-3 to TRBJ2-7; 8 bases fit TRBD2. The junction had 4 bases not matched to a gene; V was cut back by 6 bases and J by 6 bases. This CDR3 region has 12 residues. Germline loops: CDR1 ENHRY, CDR2 SYGVKD. The CDR3 DNA reads as TGTGCCATCAGGGTAACTAGCGGCGAGCAGTACTTC. Translation gives CAIRVTSGEQYF.

This sequence joins TRBV19 and TRBJ1-6; D is possibly TRBD1 (5 bases). CDR1 LNHDA and CDR2 SQIVND come from the germline V gene (reference sequence). V gave up 10 bases and J gave up 8 bases, with 15 bases separating them. This CDR3 is 13 amino acids long. In nucleotides, the CDR3 is TGTGCCACCAATAGGGGAGGGTATTCACCCCTCCACTTT. Protein sequence: CATNRGGYSPLHF.

V is TRBV6-4 and J is TRBJ2-1; 8 bases map to TRBD2. Germline V gives CDR1 MRHNA, CDR2 SNTAGT. Trimming took 8 bases from V and 9 from J; bases not matched to a gene: 12. CDR3 length: 14 residues. The CDR3: CASSGLEAEGEQFF. The DNA of the CDR3 is TGTGCCAGCTCGGGACTAGAGGCGGAGGGTGAGCAGTTCTTC.

This clone was detected only once. The rearrangement links TRBV29-1 to TRBJ2-1; D unresolved. The CDR3 has 15 amino acids. V lost 0 bases and J 0 bases, leaving 9 bases between the germline ends. Germline lookup yields CDR1 SQVTM and CDR2 ANQGSEA. The CDR3 DNA reads as TGCAGCGTTGAAGATCTGAGGAGCTCCTACAATGAGCAGTTCTTC. This encodes CSVEDLRSSYNEQFF.

The chain uses TRBV5-5 and TRBJ2-7; possible D gene TRBD1, 6 bases. CDR3 length: 13 amino acids. Looked up from germline, CDR1 is SGHKS and CDR2 is YYEKEE (reference sequence). V gave up 4 bases and J gave up 6 bases, with 14 bases separating them. DNA of the CDR3: TGTGCCAGCAGCCGACAGGATATGGGCGAGCAGTACTTC. Translating gives CASSRQDMGEQYF. Together with reference TRBV5-5 and TRBJ2-7, the CDR3 gives the full variable domain: DAGVTQSPTHLIKTRGQQVTLRCSPISGHKSVSWYQQVLGQGPQFIFQYYEKEERGRGNFPDRFSARQFPNYSSELNVNALLLGDSALYLCASSRQDMGEQYFGPGTRLTVT.

This clone has just one count. The rearrangement links TRBV12-3 or TRBV12-4 to TRBJ1-2, with D hard to call. The CDR3 has 11 amino acids. V lost 6 bases, J lost 6 bases, and 8 bases lay in between. In DNA form, the CDR3 reads TGTGCCAGCAGGATGAGGGATGGCTACACCTTC. This gives the protein CASRMRDGYTF.

The V gene is TRBV6-5, the J gene TRBJ2-7; D is unclear. CDR3 length equals 12 residues. CDR1 MNHEY and CDR2 SVGAGI come from the germline V gene. The V end was cut by 5 bases, the J end by 2 bases, with 7 bases between. For the CDR3, the DNA is TGTGCCAGCAGTCCGGTAGCCTACGAGCAGTACTTC. It yields the protein CASSPVAYEQYF.

The CDR3 DNA reads TGTGCCAGCAGCTTAGGGGGAATTGGCCACGAGCAGTACTTC. Translation gives CASSLGGIGHEQYF. The V gene is TRBV5-4, the J gene TRBJ2-7; D is possibly TRBD1 (6 bases). CDR3 size: 14 residues. The V end lost 2 bases, the J end lost 5 bases, and 14 bases lay between the germline ends. Germline CDR1 and CDR2: SGHNT and YYREEE (reference sequence).

The chain couples TRBV19 to TRBJ1-5; D unresolved. The CDR3 sequence is 14 residues long. Trimming removed 3 bases from V and 0 bases from J, with 6 bases in between. Germline V gene lookup returns CDR1 LNHDA and CDR2 SQIVND (reference sequence). The DNA of the CDR3 is TGTGCCAGTAGTATGCGGCATAGCAATCAGCCCCAGCATTTT. Its translation: CASSMRHSNQPQHF.

CDR3 DNA: TGTGCCACCGGACAGAGCGTTTATAATTCACCCCTCCACTTT. Its protein product is CATGQSVYNSPLHF. The chain combines TRBV28 with TRBJ1-6; possibly TRBD1 for D (6 bases). The germline V and J ends were trimmed by 10 bases and 4 bases, with 14 bases remaining between them. The CDR3 is 14 residues long. The germline CDR1 and CDR2 sequences are MDHEN and SYDVKM.

The chain joins TRBV10-3 to TRBJ2-7; 11 bases match TRBD2. The germline gives CDR1 ENHRY, CDR2 SYGVKD. This CDR3 is built from 15 residues. V trimming: 2 bases; J trimming: 1 base; junction bases outside the gene matches: 1. The CDR3 here is CAISEVAGGSYEQYF. CDR3 DNA sequence: TGTGCCATCAGTGAGGTAGCGGGAGGGTCCTACGAGCAGTACTTC.

This chain links TRBV3-1 (or the pseudogene TRBV3-2) with TRBJ2-3; 9 positions agree with TRBD2. Germline CDR1 and CDR2: LGHDT and YNNKEL (reference sequence). Unmatched junction bases numbered 7, after V lost 3 bases and J lost 12 bases. CDR3 length: 13 amino acids. The CDR3 DNA reads TGTGCCAGCAGCCAGACTAGCGGTTCGGGACAGTATTTT. This encodes CASSQTSGSGQYF.

The V and J genes are TRBV18 and TRBJ2-7; weak D call: TRBD2 (6 bases). Trimming left V 6 bases short and J 4 bases short, with 10 bases between. Germline V lookup: CDR1 KGHSH, CDR2 LQKENI. This CDR3 has 12 amino acids. The CDR3 region is CASSGGAYEQYF. The CDR3 nucleotides are TGTGCCAGCTCGGGGGGAGCATACGAGCAGTACTTC.

The rearrangement links TRBV6-1 to TRBJ2-3; 13 bases are shared with TRBD2. The CDR3 runs to 16 residues. The germline V gene encodes CDR1 MNHNS and CDR2 SASEGT. The junction had 2 bases not matched to a gene; V was cut back by 4 bases and J by 1 base. CDR3 DNA sequence: TGTGCCAGCAGTGGGACTAGCGGGAGCCGCACAGATACGCAGTATTTT. It encodes CASSGTSGSRTDTQYF.

The chain links TRBV29-1 to TRBJ2-3, with D possibly being TRBD2 (7 bases). Germline loops: CDR1 SQVTM, CDR2 ANQGSEA. The CDR3 has 14 residues. Between the trimmed V and J ends, which lost 6 bases and 0 bases, there was a span of 13 bases. CDR3 residues: CSVYGGLSTDTQYF. The DNA for the CDR3 is TGCAGCGTGTACGGGGGGCTTAGCACAGATACGCAGTATTTT.

This clone has just a few counts. The chain is built from TRBV14 and TRBJ1-6; the match to TRBD1 covers 7 bases. Per germline, CDR1 SGHDN and CDR2 FVKESK. The CDR3 runs to 16 residues. V lost 4 bases and J lost 10; bases outside the gene matches: 13. CDR3 DNA: TGTGCCAGCAGCCCACGTCGGGACAGAGGGAGGTCACCCCTCCACTTT. Its translation: CASSPRRDRGRSPLHF.

This clone has more than one count but fewer than ten. This chain uses TRBV5-4 with TRBJ1-1; TRBD1 matches 7 bases. There are 15 residues in the CDR3. J lost 4 bases, V lost 4 bases, and 10 bases had no gene match. Germline V gene sequence: CDR1 SGHNT, CDR2 YYREEE (reference sequence). The CDR3 nucleotides read TGTGCCAGCAGCCTAGACAGGGAGGTGAGCACTGAAGCTTTCTTT. Encoded protein: CASSLDREVSTEAFF.

The gene calls are TRBV5-1 and TRBJ1-1; the D gene is possibly TRBD1 (5 bases). Germline CDR1 is SGHRS and CDR2 is YFSETQ. The V end was cut by 0 bases, the J end by 6 bases, with 9 bases between. The length of the CDR3 is 13 residues. The CDR3 loop is CASSLGGGAEAFF. CDR3 DNA sequence: TGCGCCAGCAGCTTGGGAGGAGGGGCTGAAGCTTTCTTT.

CDR3 sequence: CASSPTHRDNSYEQYF. The CDR3, as DNA: TGTGCCAGCAGCCCAACCCACCGGGACAACTCCTACGAGCAGTACTTC. The gene calls are TRBV5-4 and TRBJ2-7; D may be TRBD1 (6 bases). Trimming stripped 4 bases from V and 0 bases from J, with 17 bases between. The CDR3 consists of 16 residues. Germline values: CDR1 SGHNT, CDR2 YYREEE (reference sequence). Full variable domain (outside the CDR3, taken from reference TRBV5-4 and TRBJ2-7): ETGVTQSPTHLIKTRGQQVTLRCSSQSGHNTVSWYQQALGQGPQFIFQYYREEENGRGNFPPRFSGLQFPNYSSELNVNALELDDSALYLCASSPTHRDNSYEQYFGPGTRLTVT.

The V gene is TRBV27, the J gene TRBJ2-3; 8 bases map to TRBD1. From germline, CDR1 is MNHEY and CDR2 SMNVEV (reference sequence). V lost 6 bases and J lost 1; bases outside the gene matches: 12. This CDR3 has 17 residues. CDR3 nucleotides: TGTGCCAGCAGCCGAGGGTCGCCGGACAGGGGCACAGATACGCAGTATTTT. It codes for CASSRGSPDRGTDTQYF.

This chain connects TRBV3-1 (or the pseudogene TRBV3-2) to TRBJ1-6; no clear D. Trimming left V 8 bases short and J 5 bases short, with 10 bases between. The germline V gene encodes CDR1 LGHDT and CDR2 YNNKEL (reference sequence). This CDR3 region has 13 residues. The CDR3 loop reads CASRRVHNSPLHF. The DNA for the CDR3 is TGTGCCAGCCGTCGGGTCCATAATTCACCCCTCCACTTT.

The rearrangement uses TRBV27 and TRBJ2-5; possibly TRBD1 for D (6 bases). With 8 bases removed from V and 3 bases from J, the gap between germline ends came to 13 bases. Looked up from germline, CDR1 is MNHEY and CDR2 is SMNVEV (reference sequence). CDR3 length: 13 amino acids. The CDR3 nucleotides read TGTGCCAGCGGCTTACAGGGAGAAGAGACCCAGTACTTC. Protein product: CASGLQGEETQYF.

This clone came up many times. This chain links TRBV3-1 (or the pseudogene TRBV3-2) with TRBJ1-2, with 7 bases identical to TRBD1. The V gene's germline CDR1 is LGHDT and CDR2 YNNKEL (reference sequence). This CDR3 is 13 amino acids long. V dropped 5 bases and J dropped 2; count of bases not matched to a gene: 2. The CDR3 nucleotides read TGTGCCAGCAGCTCGGGACAGAACTATGGCTACACCTTC. Its translation: CASSSGQNYGYTF.

The chain uses TRBV5-4 and TRBJ1-2, with D perhaps TRBD1 (5 bases). V was trimmed by 0 bases and J by 0 bases, leaving 6 bases between them. This CDR3 region has 14 residues. Germline V gene sequence: CDR1 SGHNT, CDR2 YYREEE (reference sequence). The CDR3 nucleotides are TGTGCCAGCAGCTTGGGGGGGGCTAACTATGGCTACACCTTC. Translation: CASSLGGANYGYTF.

The table lists this clone with a count of one. The rearrangement uses TRBV5-6 and TRBJ2-7, with 7 bases matching TRBD1. Germline CDR1 and CDR2: SGHDT and YYEEEE. CDR3 length: 14 amino acids. With V trimmed by 1 base and J by 6 bases, 7 bases remained unmatched. In DNA form, the CDR3 reads TGTGCCAGCAGCTTGCAAGAGGGGGCTAGCGAGCAGTACTTC. As protein: CASSLQEGASEQYF.